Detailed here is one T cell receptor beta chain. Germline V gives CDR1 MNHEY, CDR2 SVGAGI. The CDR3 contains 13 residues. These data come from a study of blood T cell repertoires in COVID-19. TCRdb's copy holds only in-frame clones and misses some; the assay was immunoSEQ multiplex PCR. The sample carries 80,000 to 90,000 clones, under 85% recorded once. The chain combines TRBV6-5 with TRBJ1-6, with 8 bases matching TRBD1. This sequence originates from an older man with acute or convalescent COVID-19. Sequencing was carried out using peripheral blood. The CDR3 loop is CASRTGHNSPLHF. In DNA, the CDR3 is TGTGCGTCTCGGACAGGGCATAATTCACCCCTCCACTTT.